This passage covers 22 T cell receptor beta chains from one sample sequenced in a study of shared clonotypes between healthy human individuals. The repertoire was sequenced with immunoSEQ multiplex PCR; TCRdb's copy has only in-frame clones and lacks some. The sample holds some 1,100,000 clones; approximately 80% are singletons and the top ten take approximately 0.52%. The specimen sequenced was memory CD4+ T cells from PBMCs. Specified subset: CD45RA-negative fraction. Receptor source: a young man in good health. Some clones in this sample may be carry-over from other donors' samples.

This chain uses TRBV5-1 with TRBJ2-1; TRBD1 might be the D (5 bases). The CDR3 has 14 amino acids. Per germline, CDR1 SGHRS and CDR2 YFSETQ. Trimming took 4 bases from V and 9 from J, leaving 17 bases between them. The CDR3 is CASSGGAGIGEQFF. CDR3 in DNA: TGCGCCAGCAGCGGTGGGGCAGGGATAGGTGAGCAGTTCTTC.

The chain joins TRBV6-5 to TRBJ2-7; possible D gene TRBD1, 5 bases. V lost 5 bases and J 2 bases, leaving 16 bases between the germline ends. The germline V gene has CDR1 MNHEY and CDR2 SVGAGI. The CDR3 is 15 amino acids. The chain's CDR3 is CASSLFRTPTYEQYF. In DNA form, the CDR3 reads TGTGCCAGCAGTCTCTTTCGGACACCAACCTACGAGCAGTACTTC.

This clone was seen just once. The chain's CDR3 is CASHASTVGDQPQHF. The CDR3 coding sequence is TGTGCCAGCCACGCCTCCACCGTCGGGGACCAGCCCCAGCATTTT. The chain couples TRBV7-2 to TRBJ1-5, with D possibly TRBD1 on 5 matching bases. The CDR3 length is 15 residues. The V gene lost 8 bases and the J gene lost 7 bases, with 21 bases spanning the gap. Per germline, CDR1 SGHTA and CDR2 FQGNSA.

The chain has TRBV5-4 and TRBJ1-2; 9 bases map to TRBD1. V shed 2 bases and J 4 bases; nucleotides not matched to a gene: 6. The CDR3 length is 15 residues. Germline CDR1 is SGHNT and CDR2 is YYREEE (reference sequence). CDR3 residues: CASSFRDRDGYGYTF. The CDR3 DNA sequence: TGTGCCAGCAGCTTCCGGGACAGGGATGGCTATGGCTACACCTTC.

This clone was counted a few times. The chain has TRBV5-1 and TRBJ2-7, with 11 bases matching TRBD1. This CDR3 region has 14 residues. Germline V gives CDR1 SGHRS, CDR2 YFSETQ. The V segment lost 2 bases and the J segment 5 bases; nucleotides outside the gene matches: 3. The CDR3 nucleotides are TGCGCCAGCAGCTTAAGGACAGGGGGCGACGAGCAGTACTTC. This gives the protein CASSLRTGGDEQYF.

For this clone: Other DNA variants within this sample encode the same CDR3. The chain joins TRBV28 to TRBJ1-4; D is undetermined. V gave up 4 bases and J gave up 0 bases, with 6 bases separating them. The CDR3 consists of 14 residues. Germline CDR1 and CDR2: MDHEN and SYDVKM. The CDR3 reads CASSSSATNEKLFF. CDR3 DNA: TGTGCCAGCAGTTCTAGTGCAACTAATGAAAAACTGTTTTTT.

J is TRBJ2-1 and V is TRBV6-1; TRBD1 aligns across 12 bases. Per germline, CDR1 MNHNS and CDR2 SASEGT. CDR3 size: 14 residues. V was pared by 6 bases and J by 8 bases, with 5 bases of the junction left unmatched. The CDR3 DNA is TGTGCCAGCAGGGGACAGGGGGCTACGCATGAGCAGTTCTTC. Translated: CASRGQGATHEQFF.

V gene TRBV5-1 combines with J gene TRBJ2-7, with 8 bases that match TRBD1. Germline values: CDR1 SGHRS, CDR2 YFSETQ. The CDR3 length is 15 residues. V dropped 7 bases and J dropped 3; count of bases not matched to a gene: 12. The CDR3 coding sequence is TGCGCCAGCTCCCCAACCGGACAGGGTTTCTACGAGCAGTACTTC. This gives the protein CASSPTGQGFYEQYF.

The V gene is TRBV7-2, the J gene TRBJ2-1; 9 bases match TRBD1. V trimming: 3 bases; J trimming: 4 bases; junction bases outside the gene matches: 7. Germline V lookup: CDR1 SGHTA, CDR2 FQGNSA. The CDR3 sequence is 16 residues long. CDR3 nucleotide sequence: TGTGCCAGCAGCTTTAACGGACAGGGGCCTTACAATGAGCAGTTCTTC. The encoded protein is CASSFNGQGPYNEQFF.

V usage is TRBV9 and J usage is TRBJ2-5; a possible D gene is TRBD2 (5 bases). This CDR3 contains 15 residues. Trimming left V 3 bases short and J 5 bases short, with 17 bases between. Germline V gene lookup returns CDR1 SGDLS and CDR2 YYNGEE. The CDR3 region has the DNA TGTGCCAGCAGCGAACGGGCCTCGGGCGGGGAGACCCAGTACTTC. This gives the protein CASSERASGGETQYF.

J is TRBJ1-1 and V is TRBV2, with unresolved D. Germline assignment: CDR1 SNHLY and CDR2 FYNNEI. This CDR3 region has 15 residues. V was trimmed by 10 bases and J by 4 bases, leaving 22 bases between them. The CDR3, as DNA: TGTGCCACCAAAGGGAGGTTAGGATCCGCCACTGAAGCTTTCTTT. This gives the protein CATKGRLGSATEAFF.

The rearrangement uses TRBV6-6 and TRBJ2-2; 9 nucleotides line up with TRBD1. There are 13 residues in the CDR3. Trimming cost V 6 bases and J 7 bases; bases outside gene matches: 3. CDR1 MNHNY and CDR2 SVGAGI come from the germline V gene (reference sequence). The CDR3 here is CASSRGQGGELFF. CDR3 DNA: TGTGCCAGCAGCCGGGGACAGGGCGGGGAGCTGTTTTTT.

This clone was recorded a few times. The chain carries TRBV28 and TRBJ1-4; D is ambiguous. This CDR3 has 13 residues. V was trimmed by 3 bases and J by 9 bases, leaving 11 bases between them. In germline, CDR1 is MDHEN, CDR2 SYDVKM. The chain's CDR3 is CASSFFSRQKLFF. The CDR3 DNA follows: TGTGCCAGCAGTTTTTTCAGCCGGCAAAAACTGTTTTTT.

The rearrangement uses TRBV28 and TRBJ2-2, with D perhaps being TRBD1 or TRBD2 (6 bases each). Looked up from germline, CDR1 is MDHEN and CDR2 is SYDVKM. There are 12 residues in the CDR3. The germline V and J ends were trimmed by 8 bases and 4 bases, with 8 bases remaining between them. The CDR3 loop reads CASGGRTGELFF. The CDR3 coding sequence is TGTGCCAGCGGGGGGCGCACCGGGGAGCTGTTTTTT.

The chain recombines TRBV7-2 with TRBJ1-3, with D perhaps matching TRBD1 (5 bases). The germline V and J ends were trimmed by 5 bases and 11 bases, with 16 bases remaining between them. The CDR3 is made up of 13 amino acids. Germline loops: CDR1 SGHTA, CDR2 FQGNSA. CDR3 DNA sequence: TGTGCCAGCAGCCAAAACTCGAGGGGCCCCATATATTTT. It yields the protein CASSQNSRGPIYF.

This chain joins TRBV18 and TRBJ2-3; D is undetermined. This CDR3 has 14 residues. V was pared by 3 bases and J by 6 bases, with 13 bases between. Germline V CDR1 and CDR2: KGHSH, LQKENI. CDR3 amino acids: CASSPPAAWDTQYF. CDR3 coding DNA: TGTGCCAGCTCACCCCCCGCCGCCTGGGATACGCAGTATTTT.

This CDR3 reads CASSSGTLETQYF. The CDR3, as DNA: TGCGCCAGCAGTTCCGGGACACTAGAGACCCAGTACTTC. V is TRBV4-1 and J is TRBJ2-5, with a possible D match to TRBD1 (6 bases). The CDR3 covers 13 residues. CDR1 and CDR2 from the germline V gene are MGHRA and YSYEKL. V gave up 6 bases and J gave up 4 bases, with 12 bases separating them.

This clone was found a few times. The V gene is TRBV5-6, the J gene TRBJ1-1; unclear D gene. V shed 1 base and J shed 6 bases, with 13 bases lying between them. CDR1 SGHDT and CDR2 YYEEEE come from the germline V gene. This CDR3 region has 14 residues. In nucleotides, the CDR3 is TGTGCCAGCAGCTTGTTTGTAAGTGGTGCTGAAGCTTTCTTT. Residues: CASSLFVSGAEAFF.

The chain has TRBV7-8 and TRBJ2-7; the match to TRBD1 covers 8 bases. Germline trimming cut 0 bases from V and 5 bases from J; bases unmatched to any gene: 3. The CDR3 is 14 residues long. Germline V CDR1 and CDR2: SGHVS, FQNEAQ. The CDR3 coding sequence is TGTGCCAGCAGCTTAGCGCCAGGGGGCAACGAGCAGTACTTC. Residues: CASSLAPGGNEQYF.

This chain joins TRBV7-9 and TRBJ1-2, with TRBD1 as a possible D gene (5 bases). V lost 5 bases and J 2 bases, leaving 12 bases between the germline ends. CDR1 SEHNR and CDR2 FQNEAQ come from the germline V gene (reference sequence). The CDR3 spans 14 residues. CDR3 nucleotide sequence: TGTGCCAGCAGCGGCAGGGCAGAGAACTATGGCTACACCTTC. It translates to CASSGRAENYGYTF.

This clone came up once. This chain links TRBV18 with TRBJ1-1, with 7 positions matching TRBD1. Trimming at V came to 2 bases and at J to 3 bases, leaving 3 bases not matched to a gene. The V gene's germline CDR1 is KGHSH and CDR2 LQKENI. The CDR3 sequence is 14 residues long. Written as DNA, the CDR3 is TGTGCCAGCTCACCATCAGGGGGGTACACTGAAGCTTTCTTT. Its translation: CASSPSGGYTEAFF.

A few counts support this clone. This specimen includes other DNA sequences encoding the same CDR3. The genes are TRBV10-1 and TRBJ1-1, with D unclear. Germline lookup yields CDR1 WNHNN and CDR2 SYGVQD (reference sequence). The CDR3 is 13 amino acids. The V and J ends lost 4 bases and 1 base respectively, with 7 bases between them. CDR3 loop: CASSGAGNTEAFF. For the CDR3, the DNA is TGCGCCAGCAGTGGGGCTGGGAACACTGAAGCTTTCTTT.